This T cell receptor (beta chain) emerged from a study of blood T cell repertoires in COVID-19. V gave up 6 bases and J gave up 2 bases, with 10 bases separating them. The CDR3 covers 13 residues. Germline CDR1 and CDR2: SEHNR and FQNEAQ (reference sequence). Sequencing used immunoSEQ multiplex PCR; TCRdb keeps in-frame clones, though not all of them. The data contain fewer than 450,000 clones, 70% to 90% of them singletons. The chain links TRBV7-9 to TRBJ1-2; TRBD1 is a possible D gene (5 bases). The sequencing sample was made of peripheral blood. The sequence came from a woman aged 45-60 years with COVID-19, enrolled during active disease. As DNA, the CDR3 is TGTGCCAGCAGTTACCCAGGGAACTATGGCTACACCTTC. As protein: CASSYPGNYGYTF.